This T cell receptor beta chain was identified in a study of control samples from healthy donors and cancer patients. Assay: immunoSEQ multiplex PCR; the TCRdb copy retains only in-frame clones and omits some. Of 70,000 to 80,000 clones in the sample, roughly 90% were seen once. This clone was recorded only once. One end of the junction is discordant with germline, which a read error may explain. The CDR3 has 14 amino acids. CDR1 is SEHNR, CDR2 FQNEAQ, per germline (reference sequence). This chain connects TRBV7-9 to TRBJ2-5; D call uncertain. The sequence derives from a woman in her sixties or seventies with head and neck cancer. Sequencing was done on a sample of PBMCs. This chain's CDR3 is CANSLSLLQETQYF. The CDR3 DNA sequence: TGTGCCAACAGCTTAAGTCTACTCCAAGAGACCCAGTACTTC.